This paragraph covers one T cell receptor (beta chain) sequence. Its antigen remains unidentified. These data come from a study of vaccination effects on CD4 cells after COVID-19. V dropped 6 bases and J dropped 5 bases, with 16 bases sitting between them. Germline V gene data show CDR1 as MNHNY and CDR2 as SVGAGI (reference sequence). The CDR3 is 15 amino acids. TCRdb's copy holds only in-frame clones and misses some; the assay was immunoSEQ multiplex PCR. The sample has under 40,000 clones; 70% to 85% are singletons. Prior to sequencing, the ViraFEST assay stimulated PBMC with viral peptide pools, which expanded the antigen-specific CD4+ T cells. With 9 to 11 days of culture completed, CD4+ T cells were isolated. Two-dose BNT162b2 or mRNA-1273 vaccination was given to participants. Every well got a few million PBMC, which were grown with around 10 IU/ml IL-2 and 8.5 to 10 ug/ml peptides.

V usage is TRBV6-6 and J usage is TRBJ1-4, with a weak D call TRBD1 (5 bases). The receptor's source is a human donor who received a COVID-19 vaccine. Some clones in this sample may be carry-over from other donors' samples. The sequencing here drew on CD4+ T cells from PBMCs cultured with HCoV-NL63 spike peptides, taken after COVID-19 vaccination. CDR3 in amino acids: CASRPRARENEKLFF. The CDR3 DNA reads as TGTGCCAGCAGGCCTAGGGCCAGGGAAAATGAAAAACTGTTTTTT.